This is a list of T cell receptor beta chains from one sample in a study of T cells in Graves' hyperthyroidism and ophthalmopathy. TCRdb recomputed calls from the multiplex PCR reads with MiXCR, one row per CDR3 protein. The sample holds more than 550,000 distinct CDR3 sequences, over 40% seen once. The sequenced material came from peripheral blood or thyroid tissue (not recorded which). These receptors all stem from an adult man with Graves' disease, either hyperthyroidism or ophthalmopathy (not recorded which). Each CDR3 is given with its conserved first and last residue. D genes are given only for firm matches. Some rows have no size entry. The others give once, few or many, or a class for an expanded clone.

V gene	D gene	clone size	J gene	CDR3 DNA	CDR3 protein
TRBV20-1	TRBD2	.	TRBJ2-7	TGCAGTGCTCGATCCGGGACTAGCGAACCCGAGCAGTACTTC	CSARSGTSEPEQYF
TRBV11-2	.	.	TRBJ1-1	TGTGCCAGCAGTCACCCCGGGGGGGACGGTGAAGCTTTCTTT	CASSHPGGDGEAFF
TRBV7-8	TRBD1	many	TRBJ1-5	TGTGCCAGCAGCCGGGGACAGGGGGCAGGTCAGCCCCAGCATTTT	CASSRGQGAGQPQHF
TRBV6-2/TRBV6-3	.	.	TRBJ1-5	TGTGCCAGCAGTCCCAACAGGGGCAATCAGCCCCAGCATTTT	CASSPNRGNQPQHF
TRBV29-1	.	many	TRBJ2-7	TGCAGCGTTGGCAGCACAGAGCCCTACGAGCAGTACTTC	CSVGSTEPYEQYF
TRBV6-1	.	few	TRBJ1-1	TGTGCCAGCAGTTACATCAGGGAAACTGAAGCTTTCTTT	CASSYIRETEAFF
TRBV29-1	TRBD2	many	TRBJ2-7	TGCAGCGTTTGGATGGGTAGCGGGAGGGTCGACGAGCAGTACTTC	CSVWMGSGRVDEQYF
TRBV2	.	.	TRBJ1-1	TGTGCCAGCAGTTACGGGGGGCGCGACGCTTTCTTT	CASSYGGRDAFF
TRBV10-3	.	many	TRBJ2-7	TGTGCCATCAGTGAACTCGACAGAGCCTACGAGCAGTACTTC	CAISELDRAYEQYF
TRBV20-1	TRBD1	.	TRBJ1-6	TGCAGTGCTCCCGACAGGGATCGTAATTCACCCCTCCACTTT	CSAPDRDRNSPLHF
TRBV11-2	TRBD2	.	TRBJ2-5	TGTGCCAGCAGCTTAGCGGGAGGGCGACTGGAGACCCAGTACTTC	CASSLAGGRLETQYF
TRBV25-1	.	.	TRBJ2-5	TGTGCCAGCAGTGAGCCCCGGACCCCGGCAGGTCAAGAGACCCAGTACTTC	CASSEPRTPAGQETQYF
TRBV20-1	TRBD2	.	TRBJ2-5	TGCAGTGCCATGACTAGCGGGGGGGTTGAGACCCAGTACTTC	CSAMTSGGVETQYF
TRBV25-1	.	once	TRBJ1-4	TGTGCCAGCAGTGAATGCGTCGAATTCCAGGAAAAACTGTTTTTT	CASSECVEFQEKLFF
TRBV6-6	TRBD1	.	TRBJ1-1	TGTGCCACCTCAATACAGGGGCTTAACACTGAAGCTTTCTTT	CATSIQGLNTEAFF
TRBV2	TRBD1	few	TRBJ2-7	TGTGCCAGCTCACCGGACAGGGGACGATACGAGCAGTACTTC	CASSPDRGRYEQYF